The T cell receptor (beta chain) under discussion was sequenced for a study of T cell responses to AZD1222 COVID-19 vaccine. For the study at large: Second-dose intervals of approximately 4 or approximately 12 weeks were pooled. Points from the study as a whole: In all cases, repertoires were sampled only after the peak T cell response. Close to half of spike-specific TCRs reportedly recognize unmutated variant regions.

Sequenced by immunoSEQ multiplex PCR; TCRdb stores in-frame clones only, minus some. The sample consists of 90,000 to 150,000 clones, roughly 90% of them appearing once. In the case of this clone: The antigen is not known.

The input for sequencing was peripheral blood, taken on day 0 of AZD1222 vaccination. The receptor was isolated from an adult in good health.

The CDR3 nucleotides read TGTGCCAGTAGTATCCCACCGCACGGGGAGACCCAGTACTTC. Its translation: CASSIPPHGETQYF. This chain uses TRBV19 with TRBJ2-5; D is ambiguous. Trimming removed 3 bases from V and 5 bases from J, with 13 bases in between. The CDR3 sequence is 14 residues long. Germline V gene data show CDR1 as LNHDA and CDR2 as SQIVND (reference sequence).